What follows are 28 T cell receptor beta chains derived from one specimen sequenced in a study of T-cell memory formation after mild COVID-19. TCRdb reprocessed the 5' RACE reads via MiXCR and lists one record per CDR3 protein. This table holds roughly 350,000 distinct CDR3 sequences, 25% to 30% found once. Sequenced input: PBMCs or a T cell subset sorted from them (not recorded which). These receptors all come from an adult woman who had mild COVID-19 (a few samples of this study predate the infection). Cell type and time point are not known.

Of note for this clonotype: A junction boundary mismatches the germline segment, possibly from a read error. J is TRBJ1-2 and V is TRBV19; the match to TRBD1 covers 8 bases. The V gene's germline CDR1 is LNHDA and CDR2 SQIVND (reference sequence). The CDR3 has 14 amino acids. CDR3 DNA sequence: TGTGCCAGTAGTGCCGAAGGGACAGGCAGGACGGCAATCTTC. It encodes CASSAEGTGRTAIF. Variable domain in full (rest from reference TRBV19 and TRBJ1-2): DGGITQSPKYLFRKEGQNVTLSCEQNLNHDAMYWYRQDPGQGLRLIYYSQIVNDFQKGDIAEGYSVSREKKESFPLTVTSAQKNPTAFYLCASSAEGTGRTAIFGSGTRLTVV.

A few counts support this clonotype. J is TRBJ2-1 and V is TRBV7-8; 8 bases fit TRBD1. CDR1 and CDR2 (germline): SGHVS, FQNEAQ. With 3 bases clipped from V and 7 bases from J, the junction kept 2 bases outside the gene matches. The CDR3 is 13 amino acids. Here the CDR3 reads CASSLDRDNEQFF. The CDR3 DNA follows: TGTGCCAGCAGCTTGGACAGGGATAATGAGCAGTTCTTC.

A few counts support this clonotype. V and J are TRBV9 and TRBJ2-7; 7 bases match TRBD2. Germline V CDR1 and CDR2: SGDLS, YYNGEE. This CDR3 is 15 amino acids long. V lost 0 bases and J lost 2; bases outside the gene matches: 5. The CDR3 sequence: CASSVEGTTAYEQYF. The CDR3 DNA is TGTGCCAGCAGCGTAGAAGGGACTACCGCCTACGAGCAGTACTTC.

CDR3 loop: CASSVVAGLYNEQFF. In nucleotides, the CDR3 is TGTGCCAGCAGCGTAGTAGCGGGCCTATACAATGAGCAGTTCTTC. The rearrangement uses TRBV9 and TRBJ2-1; 7 bases are a match to TRBD2. This CDR3 has 15 residues. The germline V gene has CDR1 SGDLS and CDR2 YYNGEE. Losses at the gene ends were 0 bases for V and 4 bases for J; bases not matched to a gene: 4.

This clonotype was counted only a few times. The rearrangement links TRBV24-1 to TRBJ2-1, with 7 bases aligning to TRBD2. Germline lookup yields CDR1 KGHDR and CDR2 SFDVKD. CDR3 length: 15 amino acids. V was pared by 1 base and J by 8 bases, with 7 bases of the junction left unmatched. Here the CDR3 DNA reads TGTGCCACCAGTGATTTTACGAGCGGGGTACATGAGCAGTTCTTC. This encodes CATSDFTSGVHEQFF.

The V and J genes are TRBV6-6 and TRBJ1-2; the D gene is possibly TRBD1 (6 bases). The CDR3 runs to 16 residues. Germline V gene lookup returns CDR1 MNHNY and CDR2 SVGAGI (reference sequence). Trimming took off 4 bases at V and 7 bases at J, with 22 bases between the two ends. For the CDR3, the DNA is TGTGCCAGCAGTTCGTGGGAGGGGGTAAAAGTTGTTGGCTACACCTTC. Protein product: CASSSWEGVKVVGYTF.

The chain has TRBV24-1 and TRBJ2-1, with a weak D call TRBD2 (5 bases). V was cut by 4 bases and J by 7 bases, with 16 bases left in between. The CDR3 loop spans 15 amino acids. In germline, CDR1 is KGHDR, CDR2 SFDVKD. In nucleotides, the CDR3 is TGTGCCACCAGTGACCGAGGACCCGGGGAGAATGAGCAGTTCTTC. It yields the protein CATSDRGPGENEQFF.

This clonotype was observed a handful of times. V usage is TRBV9 and J usage is TRBJ2-3, with D perhaps TRBD1 (5 bases). This CDR3 contains 15 residues. Trimming took off 0 bases at V and 4 bases at J, with 12 bases between the two ends. The V gene's germline CDR1 is SGDLS and CDR2 YYNGEE. Here the CDR3 reads CASSVGSGAPDTQYF. The CDR3 DNA sequence: TGTGCCAGCAGCGTAGGCTCTGGGGCCCCAGATACGCAGTATTTT.

This rearrangement joins TRBV5-6 to TRBJ2-3; D gene ambiguous. CDR3 length: 14 amino acids. With 0 bases removed from V and 4 bases from J, the gap between germline ends came to 9 bases. CDR1 and CDR2 from the germline V gene are SGHDT and YYEEEE. The CDR3 here is CASSLALFADTQYF. The CDR3 nucleotides are TGTGCCAGCAGCTTGGCCCTGTTCGCAGATACGCAGTATTTT.

The rearrangement joins TRBV7-2 to TRBJ1-2, with TRBD1 matching 12 bases. The CDR3 has 16 amino acids. CDR1 SGHTA and CDR2 FQGNSA come from the germline V gene. V was clipped by 5 bases and J by 7 bases; unmatched bases: 11. The CDR3 DNA reads as TGTGCCAGCAGCCCCGCCGCGGGACAGGGGGCCTCTGGCTACACCTTC. It yields the protein CASSPAAGQGASGYTF.

The rearrangement uses TRBV2 and TRBJ2-3; D possibly matches TRBD1 or TRBD2 (7 bases each). V lost 6 bases to trimming and J lost 0 bases, with 13 bases between them. Looked up from germline, CDR1 is SNHLY and CDR2 is FYNNEI. This CDR3 has 15 amino acids. The CDR3 reads CASRGGTASTDTQYF. The CDR3 DNA reads as TGTGCCAGCAGGGGGGGGACAGCCAGCACAGATACGCAGTATTTT. Together with reference TRBV2 and TRBJ2-3, the CDR3 gives the full variable domain: EPEVTQTPSHQVTQMGQEVILRCVPISNHLYFYWYRQILGQKVEFLVSFYNNEISEKSEIFDDQFSVERPDGSNFTLKIRSTKLEDSAMYFCASRGGTASTDTQYFGPGTRLTVL.

This clonotype was seen only a few times. The chain recombines TRBV7-9 with TRBJ2-1, with 9 bases fitting TRBD2. V dropped 2 bases and J dropped 6; count of bases not matched to a gene: 8. The CDR3 is 16 residues long. Looked up from germline, CDR1 is SEHNR and CDR2 is FQNEAQ (reference sequence). The CDR3 nucleotides read TGTGCCAGCAGCTTACAATTAGCGGGAGTGCTCAATGAGCAGTTCTTC. It translates to CASSLQLAGVLNEQFF.

This clonotype was counted a few times. CDR3 sequence: CASSAGTGKNEQFF. The CDR3 DNA is TGTGCCAGCAGCGCCGGGACAGGGAAAAATGAGCAGTTCTTC. V is TRBV28 and J is TRBJ2-1; 9 bases are shared with TRBD1. CDR3 length equals 14 residues. Trimming cost V 6 bases and J 7 bases; bases outside gene matches: 7. Germline CDR1 is MDHEN and CDR2 is SYDVKM. Based on the CDR3 plus reference TRBV28 and TRBJ2-1, the full variable domain is DVKVTQSSRYLVKRTGEKVFLECVQDMDHENMFWYRQDPGLGLRLIYFSYDVKMKEKGDIPEGYSVSREKKERFSLILESASTNQTSMYLCASSAGTGKNEQFFGPGTRLTVL.

The rearrangement links TRBV20-1 to TRBJ2-1, with a possible D match to TRBD2 (6 bases). The ends were cut back, 3 bases at V and 8 bases at J, with 11 bases in the middle. Germline CDR1 is DFQATT and CDR2 is SNEGSKA (reference sequence). There are 12 residues in the CDR3. CDR3 DNA: TGCAGTGCTAGCGGGAGAGGGCATGAGCAGTTCTTC. This sequence encodes CSASGRGHEQFF.

This clonotype was seen a few times. This CDR3 reads CASSQGPGTGSSPLHF. DNA for the CDR3: TGTGCCAGCAGCCAAGGCCCCGGGACAGGGAGTTCACCCCTCCACTTT. V usage is TRBV3-1 and J usage is TRBJ1-6; 9 bases agree with TRBD1. Per the germline V gene, CDR1 is LGHDT and CDR2 is YNNKEL (reference sequence). V trimming: 1 base; J trimming: 9 bases; junction bases outside the gene matches: 7. The CDR3 runs 16 residues.

CDR3 in DNA: TGCGCCAGCAACCATGACAGGGGCCGACGGGAGCAGTTCTTC. Its protein is CASNHDRGRREQFF. V gene TRBV5-1 combines with J gene TRBJ2-1, with TRBD1 identical over 8 bases. The germline V gene encodes CDR1 SGHRS and CDR2 YFSETQ. V shed 6 bases, J shed 10 bases, and the junction held 12 bases outside the gene matches. The CDR3 is 14 residues long.

The rearrangement uses TRBV20-1 and TRBJ2-1; 10 nucleotides match TRBD2. The CDR3 spans 13 residues. CDR1 and CDR2 (germline): DFQATT, SNEGSKA (reference sequence). V lost 5 bases and J lost 6; bases outside the gene matches: 4. The CDR3 loop reads CSALAGASNEQFF. The CDR3 DNA reads TGCAGTGCTCTAGCGGGAGCTTCCAATGAGCAGTTCTTC.

The chain carries TRBV5-1 and TRBJ1-5; no firm D call. The CDR3 covers 14 residues. Germline values: CDR1 SGHRS, CDR2 YFSETQ. The V end was cut by 0 bases, the J end by 5 bases, with 9 bases between. The CDR3 coding sequence is TGCGCCAGCAGCTTGGATTTAGGAGATCAGCCCCAGCATTTT. Its protein is CASSLDLGDQPQHF. Looking up the rest from reference TRBV5-1 and TRBJ1-5 gives the full variable domain: KAGVTQTPRYLIKTRGQQVTLSCSPISGHRSVSWYQQTPGQGLQFLFEYFSETQRNKGNFPGRFSGRQFSNSRSEMNVSTLELGDSALYLCASSLDLGDQPQHFGDGTRLSIL.

This chain links TRBV6-6 with TRBJ2-3; TRBD2 matches 8 bases. This CDR3 region has 19 residues. Germline CDR1 reads MNHNY; CDR2 reads SVGAGI (reference sequence). V was clipped by 5 bases and J by 3 bases; unmatched bases: 19. This CDR3 is CASSPSRLAGLPATDTQYF. As DNA, the CDR3 is TGTGCCAGCAGTCCCAGCCGGCTAGCGGGTCTCCCCGCGACAGATACGCAGTATTTT.

The J gene is TRBJ2-7, the V gene TRBV29-1; D possibly corresponds to TRBD1 (6 bases). The CDR3 contains 13 residues. CDR1 and CDR2 (germline): SQVTM, ANQGSEA. The CDR3 bases are TGCAGGTTAGACAGGTTCTACCCCCTCGAGCAGTACGTC. Protein: CRLDRFYPLEQYV.

The chain has TRBV6-5 and TRBJ2-7; 8 nucleotides agree with TRBD1. From germline, CDR1 is MNHEY and CDR2 SVGAGI. The V gene end was trimmed by 2 bases and the J gene end by 5 bases; junction bases not matched to a gene: 8. This CDR3 is 15 amino acids long. Here the CDR3 reads CASSYRSGGRDEQYF. In DNA, the CDR3 is TGTGCCAGCAGTTACCGGTCAGGGGGCAGGGACGAGCAGTACTTC.

This clonotype occurred a few times. The V gene is TRBV12-3 or TRBV12-4, the J gene TRBJ2-3, with D possibly being TRBD2 (7 bases). This CDR3 is built from 14 residues. V shed 6 bases and J shed 4 bases, with 14 bases lying between them. The DNA of the CDR3 is TGTGCCAGCAGAGGGGGGGTTAGCGCAGATACGCAGTATTTT. The encoded protein is CASRGGVSADTQYF.

The chain joins TRBV18 to TRBJ1-5, with TRBD1 identical over 9 bases. Germline trimming cut 5 bases from V and 6 bases from J; bases unmatched to any gene: 5. Germline V gene data show CDR1 as KGHSH and CDR2 as LQKENI. This CDR3 has 14 amino acids. CDR3 amino acids: CASSTGQGSQPQHF. Written as DNA, the CDR3 is TGTGCCAGCTCAACGGGACAGGGATCTCAGCCCCAGCATTTT.

The genes are TRBV7-2 and TRBJ2-7, with D unresolved. V gave up 1 base and J gave up 3 bases, with 10 bases separating them. This CDR3 has 14 amino acids. Germline CDR1 SGHTA, CDR2 FQGNSA. DNA for the CDR3: TGTGCCAGCAGCTTAGTACAGTCCCTCTACGAGCAGTACTTC. It is translated as CASSLVQSLYEQYF.

The J gene is TRBJ2-7, the V gene TRBV20-1; D is uncertain. This CDR3 is 14 amino acids long. Germline lookup yields CDR1 DFQATT and CDR2 SNEGSKA (reference sequence). Trimming pared 1 base from V and 0 bases from J, leaving 10 bases between. As DNA, the CDR3 is TGCAGTGCTAGAGCAGCACCCTACTCCTACGAGCAGTACTTC. Protein: CSARAAPYSYEQYF.

This clonotype has a handful of counts. V gene TRBV7-2 combines with J gene TRBJ2-4; the match to TRBD1 covers 8 bases. The germline CDR1 and CDR2 sequences are SGHTA and FQGNSA. The CDR3 has 17 amino acids. The trim removed 5 bases at V and 8 bases at J, leaving 17 bases unmatched. The CDR3 loop reads CASSPHLGAGGSDIQYF. The CDR3 DNA reads as TGTGCCAGCAGCCCCCACCTAGGGGCAGGGGGCTCGGACATTCAGTACTTC.

The J gene is TRBJ2-5, the V gene TRBV7-6; D perhaps matches TRBD2 (6 bases). This CDR3 is built from 15 residues. V shed 2 bases and J shed 5 bases, with 15 bases lying between them. Germline CDR1 and CDR2: SGHVS and FNYEAQ. CDR3 amino acids: CASSLMQGRGETQYF. CDR3 sequence (DNA): TGTGCCAGCAGCTTAATGCAAGGCCGGGGGGAGACCCAGTACTTC.

The DNA for the CDR3 is TGTGCCAGTAGACCCCAAGTGAGCTCCTACAATGAGCAGTTCTTC. It is translated as CASRPQVSSYNEQFF. The chain joins TRBV19 to TRBJ2-1; the D is unclear. The V end was cut by 6 bases, the J end by 0 bases, with 12 bases between. The CDR3 loop spans 15 amino acids. Germline V gene lookup returns CDR1 LNHDA and CDR2 SQIVND (reference sequence).